The 30 T cell receptor beta chains reported below all come from one sample, sequenced in a study of response to subunit inactivated influenza vaccine. Each CDR3 protein gets one entry after TCRdb re-called the RT-PCR reads with MiXCR. The table lists roughly 710,000 distinct CDR3 sequences, roughly 15% of them singletons. The specimen was PBMCs from blood, collected around 14 days before vaccination. The receptor source for this set is a man aged 45-65 years who received an inactivated influenza vaccine.

Here the CDR3 DNA reads TGTGCCAGCAGCCACTCAGGACAGGGCGCTGAAGCTTTCTTT. Its translation: CASSHSGQGAEAFF. The rearrangement joins TRBV14 to TRBJ1-1; 8 bases align to TRBD1. V shed 3 bases, J shed 6 bases, and the junction held 6 bases outside the gene matches. The CDR3 spans 14 residues. The germline V gene has CDR1 SGHDN and CDR2 FVKESK.

The chain is built from TRBV2 and TRBJ1-1, with D uncertain. V lost 2 bases, J lost 9 bases, and 7 bases lay in between. The CDR3 runs to 11 residues. CDR1 and CDR2 (germline): SNHLY, FYNNEI. CDR3 sequence: CASSEQTQAFF. The DNA for the CDR3 is TGTGCCAGCAGTGAACAGACACAAGCTTTCTTT.

This clonotype was detected ten times or more. The rearrangement links TRBV24-1 to TRBJ2-5; D gene uncertain. This CDR3 is 12 amino acids long. Between the trimmed V and J ends, which lost 5 bases and 1 base, there was a span of 4 bases. Germline CDR1 is KGHDR and CDR2 is SFDVKD. This CDR3 reads CATSAAQETQYF. DNA for the CDR3: TGTGCCACCAGTGCTGCCCAAGAGACCCAGTACTTC.

This clonotype was counted between two and nine times. The chain recombines TRBV4-2 with TRBJ2-7, with 7 positions matching TRBD1. Germline assignment: CDR1 LGHNA and CDR2 YNFKEQ. There are 15 residues in the CDR3. The V and J ends lost 0 bases and 3 bases, in that order; junction bases with no gene match: 5. CDR3 residues: CASSQDFHRGYEQYF. The CDR3 nucleotides are TGTGCCAGCAGCCAAGATTTTCACAGGGGCTACGAGCAGTACTTC.

This clonotype was seen a handful of times. The chain employs TRBV7-9 and TRBJ2-1, with 8 bases identical to TRBD1. From germline, CDR1 is SEHNR and CDR2 FQNEAQ (reference sequence). The CDR3 is made up of 15 amino acids. V trimming: 1 base; J trimming: 9 bases; junction bases outside the gene matches: 8. CDR3 DNA: TGTGCCAGCAGCTTAGACAGGGGGTATAGTGGTGAGCAGTTCTTC. As protein: CASSLDRGYSGEQFF.

The chain joins TRBV5-1 to TRBJ2-2; TRBD1 might be the D (5 bases). With 4 bases removed from V and 1 base from J, the gap between germline ends came to 17 bases. This CDR3 contains 17 residues. Germline-derived CDR1 and CDR2 are SGHRS and YFSETQ. The CDR3: CASSLSPGALNTGELFF. The CDR3 DNA reads as TGCGCCAGCAGCCTGTCCCCTGGGGCACTGAACACCGGGGAGCTGTTTTTT.

V usage is TRBV4-1 and J usage is TRBJ2-4; 9 bases line up with TRBD2. The CDR3 consists of 15 residues. The germline V gene encodes CDR1 MGHRA and CDR2 YSYEKL. With 1 base clipped from V and 3 bases from J, the junction kept 1 base outside the gene matches. CDR3 loop: CASSQGGGVKNIQYF. The CDR3 nucleotides read TGCGCCAGCAGCCAAGGCGGGGGGGTCAAAAACATTCAGTACTTC.

The sample holds a few counts of this clonotype. The J gene is TRBJ2-3, the V gene TRBV11-2; TRBD2 agrees at 11 bases. The CDR3 is 16 amino acids. Germline V lookup: CDR1 SGHAT, CDR2 FQNNGV. The junction had 6 bases not matched to a gene; V was cut back by 5 bases and J by 2 bases. The CDR3 DNA is TGTGCCAGCAGCCCAGGACTAGCGGGTGACACAGATACGCAGTATTTT. This sequence encodes CASSPGLAGDTDTQYF. Full variable domain (outside the CDR3, taken from reference TRBV11-2 and TRBJ2-3): EAGVAQSPRYKIIEKRQSVAFWCNPISGHATLYWYQQILGQGPKLLIQFQNNGVVDDSQLPKDRFSAERLKGVDSTLKIQPAKLEDSAVYLCASSPGLAGDTDTQYFGPGTRLTVL.

This sequence joins TRBV7-2 and TRBJ1-2; D is possibly TRBD1 (6 bases). The ends were cut back, 5 bases at V and 14 bases at J, with 18 bases in the middle. This CDR3 has 12 amino acids. The germline V gene has CDR1 SGHTA and CDR2 FQGNSA. CDR3 in amino acids: CASSPRIQGNTF. CDR3 coding DNA: TGTGCCAGCAGCCCGCGGATACAGGGAAATACCTTC.

The chain recombines TRBV7-9 with TRBJ1-1; a weak D match, TRBD1 (5 bases). CDR1 and CDR2 (germline): SEHNR, FQNEAQ (reference sequence). This CDR3 has 16 amino acids. Trimming stripped 0 bases from V and 1 base from J, with 12 bases between. CDR3 in amino acids: CASSLAAGPGNTEAFF. The CDR3 coding sequence is TGTGCCAGCAGCTTAGCCGCGGGGCCAGGGAACACTGAAGCTTTCTTT.

This clonotype showed up just a few times. The rearrangement uses TRBV7-8 and TRBJ2-1; 10 positions agree with TRBD2. Germline values: CDR1 SGHVS, CDR2 FQNEAQ. The CDR3 runs to 15 residues. V was clipped by 1 base and J by 6 bases; unmatched bases: 3. DNA for the CDR3: TGTGCCAGCAGCTTAGGAGGGACTAGCGTCAATGAGCAGTTCTTC. It translates to CASSLGGTSVNEQFF.

This clonotype has just a few counts. The rearrangement joins TRBV20-1 to TRBJ1-6; 7 positions match TRBD1. The J segment lost 3 bases and the V segment lost 6 bases, leaving 2 bases of the junction unmatched. Germline V gives CDR1 DFQATT, CDR2 SNEGSKA (reference sequence). CDR3 length: 13 residues. CDR3 bases: TGCAGTGCACAGGGGTTCTATAATTCACCCCTCCACTTT. Encoded protein: CSAQGFYNSPLHF.

The rearrangement joins TRBV6-1 to TRBJ2-7; D is unclear. The V and J ends lost 6 bases and 7 bases respectively, with 19 bases between them. The CDR3 runs 14 residues. Germline V gene lookup returns CDR1 MNHNS and CDR2 SASEGT. DNA for the CDR3: TGTGCCAGCAGCCGCGCGACTGGCCTCAGGGAGCAGTACTTC. Amino acid sequence: CASSRATGLREQYF.

This clonotype came up many times. This chain uses TRBV7-8 with TRBJ2-3, with 9 bases fitting TRBD2. V lost 5 bases, J lost 0 bases, and 6 bases stayed unmatched. The germline V gene has CDR1 SGHVS and CDR2 FQNEAQ. The CDR3 consists of 16 residues. The DNA of the CDR3 is TGTGCCAGCAGCCCCCGACTAGCGGCTAGCACAGATACGCAGTATTTT. Translating it yields CASSPRLAASTDTQYF. The full variable domain, rest sourced from reference TRBV7-8 and TRBJ2-3, is GAGVSQSPRYKVAKRGQDVALRCDPISGHVSLFWYQQALGQGPEFLTYFQNEAQLDKSGLPSDRFFAERPEGSVSTLKIQRTQQEDSAVYLCASSPRLAASTDTQYFGPGTRLTVL.

This clonotype was seen a handful of times. V gene TRBV4-1 combines with J gene TRBJ2-7, with 8 bases that match TRBD1. The germline V gene has CDR1 MGHRA and CDR2 YSYEKL. The junction had 8 bases not matched to a gene; V was cut back by 0 bases and J by 4 bases. There are 16 residues in the CDR3. The CDR3 reads CASSQDQHRGVYEQYF. The CDR3 DNA reads as TGCGCCAGCAGCCAAGATCAACACAGGGGGGTTTACGAGCAGTACTTC.

This clonotype was seen only a few times. The gene calls are TRBV29-1 and TRBJ1-6; 8 nucleotides match TRBD1. There are 15 residues in the CDR3. The J segment lost 7 bases and the V segment lost 0 bases, leaving 5 bases of the junction unmatched. Germline CDR1 SQVTM, CDR2 ANQGSEA. CDR3 sequence (DNA): TGCAGCGTTGAAGAAGAGACAGGGGTCAATTCACCCCTCCACTTT. This encodes CSVEEETGVNSPLHF. Full variable domain (outside the CDR3, taken from reference TRBV29-1 and TRBJ1-6): SAVISQKPSRDICQRGTSLTIQCQVDSQVTMMFWYRQQPGQSLTLIATANQGSEATYESGFVIDKFPISRPNLTFSTLTVSNMSPEDSSIYLCSVEEETGVNSPLHFGNGTRLTVT.

The genes are TRBV28 and TRBJ1-4; tentative D call: TRBD1 (5 bases). The CDR3 sequence is 15 residues long. The germline V gene encodes CDR1 MDHEN and CDR2 SYDVKM. V shed 7 bases and J shed 6 bases, with 18 bases lying between them. The CDR3 region has the DNA TGTGCCAGCATCCAGGCAGGCGGGGACGATGAAAAACTGTTTTTT. Translating it yields CASIQAGGDDEKLFF.

In DNA form, the CDR3 reads TGCGCCAGCAGCCAAGAGATCGGACAGGGGCTCACAGATACGCAGTATTTT. Its translation: CASSQEIGQGLTDTQYF. The chain uses TRBV4-3 and TRBJ2-3; 9 bases map to TRBD1. After removal of 0 bases from V and 2 bases from J, the junction contained 6 bases not matched to a gene. The CDR3 totals 17 residues. Germline V gives CDR1 LGHNA, CDR2 YSLEER.

This clonotype was observed a few times. This chain connects TRBV27 to TRBJ1-6; TRBD1 aligns across 8 bases. Germline V gene data show CDR1 as MNHEY and CDR2 as SMNVEV (reference sequence). J lost 1 base, V lost 7 bases, and 12 bases had no gene match. This CDR3 spans 18 amino acids. CDR3 protein: CASMVSPRQGSYNSPLHF. In DNA, the CDR3 is TGTGCCAGCATGGTGTCCCCAAGACAGGGGTCCTATAATTCACCCCTCCACTTT.

This clonotype was counted only a few times. The genes are TRBV5-6 and TRBJ1-1; D remains unclear. CDR3 size: 13 residues. Trimming took off 3 bases at V and 6 bases at J, with 12 bases between the two ends. The germline V gene encodes CDR1 SGHDT and CDR2 YYEEEE. CDR3 bases: TGTGCCAGCAGCTGGAGGGTTCAGGCTGAAGCTTTCTTT. Its translation: CASSWRVQAEAFF.

This clonotype was picked up a small number of times. The genes are TRBV20-1 and TRBJ1-1; possible D gene TRBD1, 6 bases. The CDR3 sequence is 13 residues long. Germline lookup yields CDR1 DFQATT and CDR2 SNEGSKA (reference sequence). V lost 5 bases to trimming and J lost 0 bases, with 10 bases between them. CDR3 sequence reads: CSALTGLNTEAFF. The CDR3, as DNA: TGCAGTGCTCTGACAGGTTTGAACACTGAAGCTTTCTTT.

The chain links TRBV3-1 to TRBJ2-5, with D possibly TRBD1 on 5 matching bases. The CDR3 has 15 residues. The germline V gene has CDR1 LGHDT and CDR2 YNNKEL (reference sequence). V was trimmed by 2 bases and J by 2 bases, leaving 12 bases between them. CDR3 sequence reads: CASSQKDRYQETQYF. In DNA form, the CDR3 reads TGTGCCAGCAGCCAAAAAGACAGATATCAAGAGACCCAGTACTTC.

This clonotype has a count of ten or more. The DNA is omitted, as the CDR3 cannot be located on it reliably, and the CDR3 follows TCRdb's listing. J is TRBJ1-2 and V is TRBV29-1; the listed D gene, TRBD1, was not tested against the DNA. The CDR3 has 14 amino acids, counting both end residues. Per germline, CDR1 SQVTM and CDR2 ANQGSEA. CDR3 amino acids: CSVDSSGQNYGYTF.

This clonotype appeared a few times. The chain couples TRBV5-1 to TRBJ1-1; possible D gene TRBD1, 6 bases. This CDR3 has 14 residues. The V gene lost 0 bases and the J gene lost 6 bases, with 12 bases spanning the gap. Germline CDR1 and CDR2: SGHRS and YFSETQ. Here the CDR3 reads CASSLVGGLAEAFF. The CDR3, as DNA: TGCGCCAGCAGCTTGGTGGGGGGCCTTGCTGAAGCTTTCTTT.

The chain uses TRBV6-4 and TRBJ2-3; tentative D call: TRBD2 (8 bases). The CDR3 sequence is 23 residues long. Deletions cut 5 bases from V and 3 bases from J, with 39 bases between. CDR1 is MRHNA and CDR2 is SNTAGT in the germline V gene. CDR3 nucleotide sequence: TGTGCCAGCAGTACACGCCCCGGACAGGAACTAGCGGAACATCACCGGGGGACAGATACGCAGTATTTT. Protein: CASSTRPGQELAEHHRGTDTQYF.

In its sample, this clonotype was seen a few times. The chain links TRBV6-2 or TRBV6-3 to TRBJ2-1; 8 bases are a match to TRBD1. Losses at the gene ends were 8 bases for V and 4 bases for J; bases not matched to a gene: 10. The CDR3 runs to 15 residues. Germline CDR1 is MNHEY and CDR2 is SVGEGT. CDR3 residues: CASESTGGRYNEQFF. The CDR3 DNA is TGTGCCAGCGAGTCAACAGGGGGGCGGTACAATGAGCAGTTCTTC.

The genes are TRBV5-1 and TRBJ1-1; 7 bases agree with TRBD1. V lost 1 base to trimming and J lost 1 base; unmatched junction nucleotides: 7. From germline, CDR1 is SGHRS and CDR2 YFSETQ. This CDR3 contains 16 residues. CDR3 region: CASSLRGGQPNTEAFF. In nucleotides, the CDR3 is TGCGCCAGCAGCTTGAGGGGGGGACAGCCGAACACTGAAGCTTTCTTT.

The CDR3 loop is CASSGRSVGTNTEAFF. CDR3 sequence (DNA): TGTGCCAGCAGTGGCCGATCTGTGGGCACGAACACTGAAGCTTTCTTT. V usage is TRBV28 and J usage is TRBJ1-1; D remains ambiguous. The V and J ends lost 5 bases and 1 base respectively, with 17 bases between them. Germline lookup yields CDR1 MDHEN and CDR2 SYDVKM. The CDR3 length is 16 residues.

This clonotype was counted a few times. The gene calls are TRBV24-1 and TRBJ2-1; 13 bases fit TRBD2. V gave up 3 bases and J gave up 4 bases; unmatched junction bases: 2. Germline values: CDR1 KGHDR, CDR2 SFDVKD. The CDR3 is 16 residues long. The CDR3 reads CATSDTTSGGYNEQFF. The CDR3 DNA is TGTGCCACCAGTGATACGACTAGCGGGGGGTACAATGAGCAGTTCTTC.

This clonotype has only a few counts. V and J are TRBV20-1 and TRBJ2-1; a possible D gene is TRBD2 (6 bases). The V end was cut by 5 bases, the J end by 6 bases, with 8 bases between. The CDR3 length is 11 residues. The V gene's germline CDR1 is DFQATT and CDR2 SNEGSKA (reference sequence). The CDR3 protein is CSALGLNEQFF. In nucleotides, the CDR3 is TGCAGTGCTTTGGGACTCAATGAGCAGTTCTTC.